The text below deals with one TCR beta chain. The source of the sample is a study of blood T cell repertoires in COVID-19. As for the study in general: T cells, B-cell-depleted T cells, or PBMCs provided the cDNA or gDNA that served as material.

The CDR3 runs to 16 residues. CDR1 and CDR2 from the germline V gene are KGHSH and LQKENI. V shed 4 bases and J shed 6 bases, with 16 bases lying between them. Clones were read by immunoSEQ multiplex PCR, and TCRdb kept only the in-frame ones, dropping some. The data hold approximately 170,000 clones, with 84% observed a single time. Sequencing used PBMCs or T cells enriched from blood (not recorded which). The clonotype was recovered from a man aged 45 to 65 who had recovered from COVID-19. The chain employs TRBV18 and TRBJ1-6, with D perhaps matching TRBD1 (5 bases). This chain's CDR3 is CASSQKPPGSNSPLHF. The CDR3 DNA reads TGTGCCAGCTCACAAAAACCCCCAGGGTCTAATTCACCCCTCCACTTT.